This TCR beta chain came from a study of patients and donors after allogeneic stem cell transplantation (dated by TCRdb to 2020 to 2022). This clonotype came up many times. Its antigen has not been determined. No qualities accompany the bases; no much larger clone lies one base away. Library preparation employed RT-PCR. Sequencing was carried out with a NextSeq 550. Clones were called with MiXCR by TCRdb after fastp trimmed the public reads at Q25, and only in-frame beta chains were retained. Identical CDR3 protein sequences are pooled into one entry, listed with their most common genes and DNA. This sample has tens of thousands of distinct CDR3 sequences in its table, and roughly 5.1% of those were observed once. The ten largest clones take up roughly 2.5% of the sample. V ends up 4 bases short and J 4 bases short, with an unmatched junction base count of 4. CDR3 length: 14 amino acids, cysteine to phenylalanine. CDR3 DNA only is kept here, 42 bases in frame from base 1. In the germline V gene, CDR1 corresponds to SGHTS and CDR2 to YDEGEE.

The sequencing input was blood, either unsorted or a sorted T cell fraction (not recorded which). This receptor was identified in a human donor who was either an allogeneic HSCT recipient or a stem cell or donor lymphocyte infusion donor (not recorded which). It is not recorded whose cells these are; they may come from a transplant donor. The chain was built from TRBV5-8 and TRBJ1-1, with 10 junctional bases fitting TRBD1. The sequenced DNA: TGTGCCAGCAGCCAGGGACAGGGGACCACTGAAGCTTTCTTT. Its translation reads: CASSQGQGTTEAFF.